This passage covers 24 T cell receptor beta chains from one sample sequenced in a study of cytomegalovirus exposure and HLA in healthy donors. Clones were sequenced by immunoSEQ multiplex PCR, and TCRdb holds only the in-frame ones, with some missing. The data contain around 170,000 clones, around 89% of them singletons. The source material was PBMCs. These TCRs come from a man between 18 and 29 years old in good health and CMV-seronegative.

The chain is built from TRBV18 and TRBJ2-5; 10 bases are shared with TRBD1. The CDR3 runs to 15 residues. Looked up from germline, CDR1 is KGHSH and CDR2 is LQKENI. V gave up 0 bases and J gave up 5 bases; unmatched junction bases: 3. CDR3 coding DNA: TGTGCCAGCTCACCACCGGGACAGGGGAGTGAGACCCAGTACTTC. Amino acids: CASSPPGQGSETQYF.

The rearrangement links TRBV5-4 to TRBJ2-7; D is perhaps TRBD2 (5 bases). From germline, CDR1 is SGHNT and CDR2 YYREEE (reference sequence). The CDR3 is 15 residues long. Between the trimmed V and J ends, which lost 0 bases and 3 bases, there was a span of 13 bases. CDR3 region: CASSLDQRPGYEQYF. CDR3 DNA sequence: TGTGCCAGCAGCTTGGATCAGCGGCCAGGCTACGAGCAGTACTTC.

The chain carries TRBV18 and TRBJ2-4; D perhaps matches TRBD2 (7 bases). V lost 1 base and J lost 1, with 11 bases in between. The CDR3 is 16 amino acids. Germline CDR1 and CDR2: KGHSH and LQKENI. The DNA of the CDR3 is TGTGCCAGCTCACCACAGGGGGGGAACGCCAAAAACATTCAGTACTTC. Its protein product is CASSPQGGNAKNIQYF.

The chain has TRBV10-1 and TRBJ1-4, with no clear D. V was trimmed by 6 bases and J by 5 bases, leaving 10 bases between them. Looked up from germline, CDR1 is WNHNN and CDR2 is SYGVQD (reference sequence). The CDR3 totals 13 residues. CDR3 sequence reads: CASRPDGNEKLFF. Written as DNA, the CDR3 is TGCGCCAGCAGACCAGACGGGAATGAAAAACTGTTTTTT.

This sequence joins TRBV5-1 and TRBJ1-1, with D tentatively TRBD1 (6 bases). The V end was cut by 4 bases, the J end by 1 base, with 11 bases between. This CDR3 has 14 residues. In germline, CDR1 is SGHRS, CDR2 YFSETQ. For the CDR3, the DNA is TGCGCCAGCAGCAATCACAGGGCGAACACTGAAGCTTTCTTT. Translation: CASSNHRANTEAFF.

The chain is built from TRBV27 and TRBJ2-1; TRBD2 aligns across 7 bases. In germline, CDR1 is MNHEY, CDR2 SMNVEV (reference sequence). This CDR3 comprises 14 residues. Trimming cost V 10 bases and J 4 bases; bases outside gene matches: 10. CDR3 residues: CATKGLAAYNEQFF. CDR3 nucleotides: TGTGCCACCAAGGGGCTAGCGGCTTACAATGAGCAGTTCTTC.

This clone was recorded once. The rearrangement uses TRBV6-5 and TRBJ1-1, with a possible D match to TRBD1 (5 bases). V lost 0 bases to trimming and J lost 0 bases, with 8 bases between them. Germline CDR1 and CDR2: MNHEY and SVGAGI. This CDR3 is built from 15 residues. The CDR3 reads CASSYSPGLNTEAFF. For the CDR3, the DNA is TGTGCCAGCAGTTACTCGCCAGGGTTGAACACTGAAGCTTTCTTT.

This rearrangement joins TRBV6-6 to TRBJ2-1; maybe TRBD2 (5 bases). The germline CDR1 and CDR2 sequences are MNHNY and SVGAGI (reference sequence). There are 16 residues in the CDR3. With 0 bases removed from V and 7 bases from J, the gap between germline ends came to 16 bases. CDR3 protein: CASSYSRAGPPNEQFF. The CDR3 nucleotides are TGTGCCAGCAGTTACTCGCGCGCGGGCCCCCCAAATGAGCAGTTCTTC.

This clone occurred once. V and J are TRBV19 and TRBJ2-2; D gene ambiguous. CDR3 length: 17 amino acids. With 3 bases removed from V and 1 base from J, the gap between germline ends came to 15 bases. From germline, CDR1 is LNHDA and CDR2 SQIVND (reference sequence). The CDR3 nucleotides read TGTGCCAGTAGTATGGCGTATGGGTCGGGGAACACCGGGGAGCTGTTTTTT. Translated, it gives CASSMAYGSGNTGELFF.

The gene calls are TRBV27 and TRBJ2-2, with D possibly matching TRBD2 (5 bases). The germline CDR1 and CDR2 sequences are MNHEY and SMNVEV (reference sequence). This CDR3 has 16 residues. V lost 6 bases to trimming and J lost 1 base, with 15 bases between them. CDR3 sequence (DNA): TGTGCCAGCAGAGGACGGGGTAATGAGAACACCGGGGAGCTGTTTTTT. Its protein product is CASRGRGNENTGELFF.

This chain uses TRBV11-3 with TRBJ2-1; TRBD2 agrees at 7 bases. The V and J ends lost 1 base and 4 bases, in that order; junction bases with no gene match: 4. The CDR3 loop spans 15 amino acids. The germline V gene has CDR1 SGHNT and CDR2 YENEEA. This CDR3 is CASSLGGGWYNEQFF. CDR3 bases: TGTGCCAGCAGCTTAGGGGGAGGGTGGTACAATGAGCAGTTCTTC.

This rearrangement joins TRBV12-5 to TRBJ2-2; D may be TRBD1 (5 bases). Germline lookup yields CDR1 LGHNT and CDR2 FRNRAP. V was pared by 7 bases and J by 8 bases, with 14 bases between. CDR3 length equals 13 residues. The CDR3 DNA sequence: TGTGCTAGTGCGGACCCTGGGGCAGGGGAGCTGTTTTTT. Encoded protein: CASADPGAGELFF.

The chain couples TRBV7-9 to TRBJ2-1; D may be TRBD2 (6 bases). With 1 base removed from V and 0 bases from J, the gap between germline ends came to 16 bases. Looked up from germline, CDR1 is SEHNR and CDR2 is FQNEAQ (reference sequence). This CDR3 has 18 amino acids. DNA of the CDR3: TGTGCCAGCAGCTTAGTTCATAGGGCGGGACCCTCCTACAATGAGCAGTTCTTC. It is translated as CASSLVHRAGPSYNEQFF. The variable domain in full, with the rest retrieved from reference TRBV7-9 and TRBJ2-1, is DTGVSQNPRHKITKRGQNVTFRCDPISEHNRLYWYRQTLGQGPEFLTYFQNEAQLEKSRLLSDRFSAERPKGSFSTLEIQRTEQGDSAMYLCASSLVHRAGPSYNEQFFGPGTRLTVL.

The chain has TRBV10-3 and TRBJ1-1; D remains ambiguous. This CDR3 is 13 amino acids long. Germline CDR1 is ENHRY and CDR2 is SYGVKD. Trimming removed 9 bases from V and 0 bases from J, with 11 bases in between. CDR3 residues: CAIRTELNTEAFF. The CDR3 nucleotides are TGTGCCATTCGTACAGAGCTGAACACTGAAGCTTTCTTT.

V and J are TRBV11-2 and TRBJ1-2; tentatively, D is TRBD1 (6 bases). From germline, CDR1 is SGHAT and CDR2 FQNNGV. CDR3 length equals 15 residues. With 2 bases removed from V and 6 bases from J, the gap between germline ends came to 16 bases. DNA for the CDR3: TGTGCCAGCAGCTTAAACCTTGGGGGCGCGGATGGCTACACCTTC. It is translated as CASSLNLGGADGYTF.

V is TRBV10-3 and J is TRBJ2-7; TRBD2 aligns across 7 bases. With V trimmed by 5 bases and J by 3 bases, 10 bases remained unmatched. The germline gives CDR1 ENHRY, CDR2 SYGVKD. The CDR3 runs to 15 residues. The CDR3 region is CAISPHLADSYEQYV. DNA of the CDR3: TGTGCCATCAGTCCGCATCTAGCGGATAGCTACGAGCAGTACGTC.

The chain is built from TRBV28 and TRBJ1-5; D call uncertain. The CDR3 totals 14 residues. Trimming removed 5 bases at V and 0 bases at J, with 8 bases between. CDR1 is MDHEN and CDR2 is SYDVKM in the germline V gene. The CDR3 here is CASSLENSNQPQHF. CDR3 DNA: TGTGCCAGCAGTCTAGAGAATAGCAATCAGCCCCAGCATTTT.

The chain combines TRBV15 with TRBJ1-5; 7 bases fit TRBD1. The CDR3 is 15 residues long. Trimming took 0 bases from V and 5 from J; bases not matched to a gene: 4. The germline gives CDR1 LNHNV, CDR2 YYDKDF (reference sequence). The chain's CDR3 is CATSRDRQGDQPQHF. CDR3 coding DNA: TGTGCCACCAGCAGAGATAGGCAGGGGGATCAGCCCCAGCATTTT.

This chain joins TRBV28 and TRBJ2-7; possible D gene TRBD1, 6 bases. Germline CDR1 is MDHEN and CDR2 is SYDVKM. CDR3 size: 16 residues. V lost 5 bases and J 2 bases, leaving 19 bases between the germline ends. The CDR3 DNA reads as TGTGCCAGCAGTACCCAACGATACAGGGTTGCCTACGAGCAGTACGTC. Its protein is CASSTQRYRVAYEQYV.

In its sample, this clone was seen a few times. The rearrangement links TRBV27 to TRBJ1-1; D is uncertain. This CDR3 comprises 13 residues. Trimming removed 5 bases from V and 11 bases from J, with 18 bases in between. The germline gives CDR1 MNHEY, CDR2 SMNVEV (reference sequence). The CDR3 loop reads CASSPHSRSGAFF. The CDR3 nucleotides are TGTGCCAGCAGTCCACACTCGAGGTCTGGGGCTTTCTTT.

The chain joins TRBV9 to TRBJ1-3; D is undetermined. V lost 1 base and J lost 0, with 8 bases in between. Germline CDR1 and CDR2: SGDLS and YYNGEE. The CDR3 sequence is 15 residues long. CDR3 sequence: CASSVSGLSGNTIYF. The DNA for the CDR3 is TGTGCCAGCAGCGTAAGTGGACTCTCTGGAAACACCATATATTTT.

The chain recombines TRBV6-1 with TRBJ1-2; D is perhaps TRBD1 (5 bases). Germline V gene lookup returns CDR1 MNHNS and CDR2 SASEGT. The CDR3 sequence is 13 residues long. V was trimmed by 6 bases and J by 8 bases, leaving 16 bases between them. The CDR3 reads CASSGEGIKGYTF. CDR3 DNA: TGTGCCAGCAGCGGGGAGGGGATCAAGGGCTACACCTTC.

V and J are TRBV19 and TRBJ1-1, with D possibly being TRBD1 (6 bases). The CDR3 runs to 14 residues. The ends were cut back, 5 bases at V and 4 bases at J, with 14 bases in the middle. The germline CDR1 and CDR2 sequences are LNHDA and SQIVND (reference sequence). CDR3 loop: CASSLTGFGTEAFF. DNA for the CDR3: TGTGCCAGTAGTTTAACAGGGTTCGGCACTGAAGCTTTCTTT.

The rearrangement joins TRBV2 to TRBJ1-2; 8 nucleotides agree with TRBD1. Germline CDR1 and CDR2: SNHLY and FYNNEI. The CDR3 has 16 amino acids. With 0 bases clipped from V and 4 bases from J, the junction kept 7 bases outside the gene matches. The CDR3 loop reads CASSEAIGQGTYGYTF. As DNA, the CDR3 is TGTGCCAGCAGTGAAGCTATCGGACAGGGAACCTATGGCTACACCTTC.